This T cell receptor beta chain was captured in a study of blood T cell repertoires in COVID-19. The CDR3 spans 14 residues. V was pared by 6 bases and J by 3 bases, with 4 bases of the junction left unmatched. CDR1 and CDR2 (germline): MGHDK, SYGVNS. This clone was detected only once. Sequencing was performed with immunoSEQ multiplex PCR; in TCRdb, only in-frame clones are kept and a portion is missing. The repertoire holds over 50,000 clones, with about 90% as singletons. The TCR originated in a man aged 55 to 70 with acute or convalescent COVID-19. The chain combines TRBV25-1 with TRBJ1-5; 8 nucleotides agree with TRBD1. The sample was peripheral blood. CDR3 sequence reads: CASRETGDNQPQHF. CDR3 nucleotides: TGTGCCAGCAGAGAGACAGGGGACAATCAGCCCCAGCATTTT.